Following are 21 T cell receptor beta chains from one sample sequenced in a study of control samples from healthy donors and cancer patients. TCRdb's table, derived via immunoSEQ multiplex PCR, lists solely in-frame clones and lacks some. Among about 120,000 clones, roughly 88% were seen once, and the ten largest hold 3.4%. The source material was blood. The receptors shown here come from a man in his forties in good health.

J is TRBJ1-6 and V is TRBV30, with 7 bases identical to TRBD1. The CDR3 sequence is 14 residues long. CDR1 is GTSNPN and CDR2 is SVGIG in the germline V gene (reference sequence). J was trimmed by 9 bases and V by 4 bases; bases with no gene match: 9. CDR3 region: CAWTLRAGGSPLHF. The CDR3 DNA is TGTGCCTGGACACTGAGGGCAGGGGGTTCACCCCTCCACTTT.

This chain connects TRBV7-9 to TRBJ1-1; 7 nucleotides align to TRBD1. This CDR3 has 15 residues. V lost 2 bases, J lost 1 base, and 4 bases stayed unmatched. Per germline, CDR1 SEHNR and CDR2 FQNEAQ (reference sequence). CDR3 amino acids: CASSLQGGANTEAFF. CDR3 nucleotides: TGTGCCAGCAGCTTACAAGGGGGCGCGAACACTGAAGCTTTCTTT.

The genes are TRBV24-1 and TRBJ2-5; D unclear. The ends were cut back, 1 base at V and 2 bases at J, with 13 bases in the middle. This CDR3 contains 16 residues. The V gene's germline CDR1 is KGHDR and CDR2 SFDVKD. The CDR3 loop reads CATSDFGRNLQETQYF. CDR3 sequence (DNA): TGTGCCACCAGTGATTTCGGACGGAACCTACAAGAGACCCAGTACTTC.

This clone appeared once. The chain employs TRBV7-2 and TRBJ1-2; D gene uncertain. The V gene lost 4 bases and the J gene lost 4 bases, with 10 bases spanning the gap. The CDR3 loop spans 13 amino acids. The V gene's germline CDR1 is SGHTA and CDR2 FQGNSA. CDR3 protein: CASSSGRGYGYTF. For the CDR3, the DNA is TGTGCCAGCAGCTCTGGTCGGGGCTATGGCTACACCTTC. Variable domain in full (rest from reference TRBV7-2 and TRBJ1-2): GAGVSQSPSNKVTEKGKDVELRCDPISGHTALYWYRQSLGQGLEFLIYFQGNSAPDKSGLPSDRFSAERTGGSVSTLTIQRTQQEDSAVYLCASSSGRGYGYTFGSGTRLTVV.

The chain combines TRBV2 with TRBJ1-6, with a tentative D call TRBD1 (6 bases). This CDR3 spans 18 amino acids. V lost 5 bases and J lost 0, with 17 bases in between. Germline loops: CDR1 SNHLY, CDR2 FYNNEI. The CDR3: CASSPGTSLSSYNSPLHF. CDR3 nucleotides: TGTGCCAGCAGTCCCGGGACATCACTGAGCTCCTATAATTCACCCCTCCACTTT.

This chain joins TRBV2 and TRBJ2-7; D possibly corresponds to TRBD1 (6 bases). Trimming pared 6 bases from V and 2 bases from J, leaving 17 bases between. In germline, CDR1 is SNHLY, CDR2 FYNNEI. The CDR3 contains 15 residues. CDR3 in amino acids: CASSSGQGIPYEQYF. CDR3 coding DNA: TGTGCCAGCAGCTCCGGGCAGGGGATTCCCTACGAGCAGTACTTC. Full variable domain (missing parts from reference TRBV2 and TRBJ2-7): EPEVTQTPSHQVTQMGQEVILRCVPISNHLYFYWYRQILGQKVEFLVSFYNNEISEKSEIFDDQFSVERPDGSNFTLKIRSTKLEDSAMYFCASSSGQGIPYEQYFGPGTRLTVT.

This clone was seen just once. This chain uses TRBV5-4 with TRBJ2-5, with 8 bases identical to TRBD1. The CDR3 runs 14 residues. Germline CDR1 and CDR2: SGHNT and YYREEE (reference sequence). V trimming: 4 bases; J trimming: 6 bases; junction bases outside the gene matches: 8. CDR3 in amino acids: CASSPETGEKTQYF. The CDR3, as DNA: TGTGCCAGCAGCCCAGAGACAGGGGAAAAGACCCAGTACTTC.

V usage is TRBV24-1 and J usage is TRBJ1-1, with 7 bases that match TRBD1. This CDR3 contains 14 residues. Germline CDR1 is KGHDR and CDR2 is SFDVKD. Unmatched junction bases numbered 5, after V lost 4 bases and J lost 4 bases. The CDR3 DNA reads TGTGCCACCAGTGACCGACAGGGAAGCACTGAAGCTTTCTTT. It yields the protein CATSDRQGSTEAFF.

This chain connects TRBV24-1 to TRBJ2-1, with D perhaps matching TRBD2 (6 bases). From germline, CDR1 is KGHDR and CDR2 SFDVKD. CDR3 length: 13 residues. The V end was cut by 5 bases, the J end by 9 bases, with 13 bases between. The chain's CDR3 is CATSGIVAAEQFF. CDR3 in DNA: TGTGCCACCAGTGGGATAGTAGCGGCTGAGCAGTTCTTC.

The chain is built from TRBV18 and TRBJ2-7; D possibly corresponds to TRBD1 (6 bases). Deletions cut 3 bases from V and 2 bases from J, with 8 bases between. CDR1 is KGHSH, CDR2 LQKENI, per germline. The CDR3 is made up of 13 amino acids. CDR3 region: CASSPGQTYEQYF. CDR3 in DNA: TGTGCCAGCTCACCTGGACAGACCTACGAGCAGTACTTC.

V and J are TRBV30 and TRBJ1-3, with D tentatively TRBD1 (6 bases). CDR3 length equals 14 residues. The germline V and J ends were trimmed by 8 bases and 0 bases, with 14 bases remaining between them. Germline values: CDR1 GTSNPN, CDR2 SVGIG (reference sequence). CDR3 amino acids: CASRDTFSGNTIYF. DNA of the CDR3: TGTGCCAGCCGGGACACCTTCTCTGGAAACACCATATATTTT. Full variable domain (rest looked up from reference TRBV30 and TRBJ1-3): SQTIHQWPATLVQPVGSPLSLECTVEGTSNPNLYWYRQAAGRGLQLLFYSVGIGQISSEVPQNLSASRPQDRQFILSSKKLLLSDSGFYLCASRDTFSGNTIYFGEGSWLTVV.

This chain connects TRBV7-2 to TRBJ1-4; no firm D call. The CDR3 spans 15 residues. Per germline, CDR1 SGHTA and CDR2 FQGNSA. The V gene lost 5 bases and the J gene lost 3 bases, with 13 bases spanning the gap. As DNA, the CDR3 is TGTGCCAGCAGCCCACAAATTATACCTAATGAAAAACTGTTTTTT. The encoded protein is CASSPQIIPNEKLFF.

J is TRBJ2-6 and V is TRBV28; the match to TRBD1 covers 9 bases. The V and J ends lost 0 bases and 2 bases, in that order; junction bases with no gene match: 2. Germline CDR1 is MDHEN and CDR2 is SYDVKM. The length of the CDR3 is 17 residues. The DNA of the CDR3 is TGTGCCAGCAGTTTATGGGGGACAGGGACTGGGGCCAACGTCCTGACTTTC. It specifies CASSLWGTGTGANVLTF.

This sequence joins TRBV5-1 and TRBJ2-7; TRBD1 matches 9 bases. Per germline, CDR1 SGHRS and CDR2 YFSETQ. CDR3 length: 15 residues. V shed 0 bases, J shed 5 bases, and the junction held 6 bases outside the gene matches. CDR3: CASSLGGTGINEQYF. The DNA of the CDR3 is TGCGCCAGCAGCTTGGGCGGGACAGGGATCAACGAGCAGTACTTC.

This chain joins TRBV9 and TRBJ2-2; D is unresolved. Trimming stripped 2 bases from V and 8 bases from J, with 10 bases between. Germline CDR1 and CDR2: SGDLS and YYNGEE. This CDR3 is built from 13 residues. The CDR3 DNA follows: TGTGCCAGCAGCGTGACCCCCAGAGGGGAGCTGTTTTTT. Its translation is CASSVTPRGELFF.

This rearrangement joins TRBV18 to TRBJ2-2, with TRBD2 identical over 9 bases. CDR1 and CDR2 (germline): KGHSH, LQKENI. The CDR3 is made up of 19 amino acids. J lost 1 base, V lost 5 bases, and 14 bases had no gene match. Here the CDR3 DNA reads TGTGCCAGCTCAACGCGGACTAGCGAGTTTCGCATGAACACCGGGGAGCTGTTTTTT. It codes for CASSTRTSEFRMNTGELFF.

This rearrangement joins TRBV18 to TRBJ1-2, with a tentative D call TRBD1 (5 bases). Trimming removed 2 bases from V and 2 bases from J, with 9 bases in between. Per germline, CDR1 KGHSH and CDR2 LQKENI. This CDR3 region has 14 residues. The CDR3 nucleotides read TGTGCCAGCTCACCATCAACAGGAAACTATGGCTACACCTTC. This codes for CASSPSTGNYGYTF.

The sample holds one count of this clone. The rearrangement uses TRBV30 and TRBJ1-5; D remains ambiguous. CDR3 length equals 12 residues. The germline V gene has CDR1 GTSNPN and CDR2 SVGIG (reference sequence). V lost 2 bases to trimming and J lost 7 bases, with 9 bases between them. The CDR3 DNA reads as TGTGCCTGGAGTTTCTCCACCCAGCCCCAGCATTTT. It codes for CAWSFSTQPQHF.

V is TRBV3-1 (or the pseudogene TRBV3-2) and J is TRBJ2-3; TRBD1 matches at 12 bases. CDR1 is LGHDT and CDR2 is YNNKEL in the germline V gene (reference sequence). CDR3 length: 16 amino acids. After removal of 2 bases from V and 5 bases from J, the junction contained 5 bases not matched to a gene. DNA of the CDR3: TGTGCCAGCAGCCAATGGGACAGGGGGCAGAAAGATACGCAGTATTTT. Translated: CASSQWDRGQKDTQYF.

The gene calls are TRBV30 and TRBJ1-5; TRBD1 is a possible D gene (6 bases). V lost 2 bases and J 5 bases, leaving 13 bases between the germline ends. The CDR3 totals 14 residues. Germline V lookup: CDR1 GTSNPN, CDR2 SVGIG (reference sequence). The CDR3 reads CAWSLLGGHQPQHF. The CDR3 nucleotides are TGTGCCTGGAGTCTGTTGGGGGGGCATCAGCCCCAGCATTTT.

The gene calls are TRBV19 and TRBJ2-5; 7 bases fit TRBD2. The length of the CDR3 is 15 residues. Germline loops: CDR1 LNHDA, CDR2 SQIVND (reference sequence). Trimming at V came to 1 base and at J to 0 bases, leaving 2 bases not matched to a gene. DNA for the CDR3: TGTGCCAGTAGTATAGCGGGGGGTAACCAAGAGACCCAGTACTTC. Translating it yields CASSIAGGNQETQYF.